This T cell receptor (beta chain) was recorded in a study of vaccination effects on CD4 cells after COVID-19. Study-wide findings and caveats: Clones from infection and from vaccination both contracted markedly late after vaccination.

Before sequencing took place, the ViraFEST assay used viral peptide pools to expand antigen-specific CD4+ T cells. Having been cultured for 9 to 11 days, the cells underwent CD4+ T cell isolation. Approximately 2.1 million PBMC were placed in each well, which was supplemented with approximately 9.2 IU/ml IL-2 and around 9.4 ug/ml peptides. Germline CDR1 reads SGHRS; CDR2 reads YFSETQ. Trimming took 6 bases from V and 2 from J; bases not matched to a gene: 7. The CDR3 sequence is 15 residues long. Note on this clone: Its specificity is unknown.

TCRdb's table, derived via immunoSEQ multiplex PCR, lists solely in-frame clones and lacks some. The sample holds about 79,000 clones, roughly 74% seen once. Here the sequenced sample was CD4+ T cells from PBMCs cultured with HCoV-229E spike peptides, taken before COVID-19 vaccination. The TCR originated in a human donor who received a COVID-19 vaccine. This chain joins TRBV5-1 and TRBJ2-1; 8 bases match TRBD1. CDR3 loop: CASNEQGGPYNEQFF. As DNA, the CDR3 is TGCGCCAGCAACGAACAGGGGGGCCCCTACAATGAGCAGTTCTTC.